This TCR beta chain was sequenced in a study of T cells expressing NK-cell markers. The CDR3 sequence is 16 residues long. Germline CDR1 is MGHRA and CDR2 is YSYEKL. Worth noting for this clonotype: What it recognizes is unknown.

With the 5' RACE reads reprocessed, TCRdb shows one record per CDR3 protein and no DNA. The sample table sets out about 400,000 distinct CDR3 sequences. Study outcomes and limitations: In several donors, dominant clonotypes made up about 25-60.1% of CD3+CD56-NKG2C+ cells. Among CD8+ T cells from about six donors, dominant NKG2C+ clonotypes accounted for roughly 1.0-7.0%.

The J gene is TRBJ2-3, the V gene TRBV4-1; TCRdb's D gene call, TRBD1, goes unchecked for lack of DNA. The sequence was collected from a woman aged 45-65 years in good health. The source material was blood T cells: a sorted CD56 or NKG2C T cell subset, CD4+ or CD8+ T cells, or bulk PBMC T cells (not recorded which). The CDR3 loop is CASSQLHLRGTDTQYF.